A selection of T cell receptor beta chains follows, all from one sample in a study of blood T cell repertoires in COVID-19. The method was immunoSEQ multiplex PCR; TCRdb's version includes in-frame clones alone and lacks a portion of them. The data contain about 36,000 clones, 84% of them singletons. Sequencing was done on a sample of peripheral blood. These TCRs come from a man aged 55 to 70 with COVID-19, enrolled during active disease. The CDR3 runs from the conserved cysteine through the conserved F or W. The order of the fields is CDR3 protein, CDR3 DNA, V gene, J gene, clone size, D gene. A D gene is named only where the DNA matches it firmly. Not all rows give a size; the values are once, few, many and, for expanded clones, a class.

CDR3 protein: CASSSEALNTGELFF
CDR3 DNA: TGTGCCAGCTCCTCTGAGGCCCTGAACACCGGGGAGCTGTTTTTT
V gene: TRBV18
J gene: TRBJ2-2
clone size: once
D gene: .

CDR3 protein: CASRTGIFTEAFF
CDR3 DNA: TGTGCCAGCCGGACAGGGATTTTCACTGAAGCTTTCTTT
V gene: TRBV28
J gene: TRBJ1-1
clone size: .
D gene: TRBD1

CDR3 protein: CASSMGQPYEQYF
CDR3 DNA: TGCGCCAGCAGTATGGGACAACCCTACGAGCAGTACTTC
V gene: TRBV5-1
J gene: TRBJ2-7
clone size: .
D gene: .

CDR3 protein: CASKDRGEAAFF
CDR3 DNA: TGTGCCAGCAAAGACAGGGGCGAGGCAGCTTTCTTT
V gene: TRBV7-9
J gene: TRBJ1-1
clone size: .
D gene: TRBD1

CDR3 protein: CASRVATHGGTQYF
CDR3 DNA: TGTGCCAGCAGGGTCGCGACTCACGGAGGTACGCAGTATTTT
V gene: TRBV2
J gene: TRBJ2-3
clone size: .
D gene: .

CDR3 protein: CASSVGQVMNTEAFF
CDR3 DNA: TGTGCCAGCAGCGTAGGACAGGTCATGAACACTGAAGCTTTCTTT
V gene: TRBV9
J gene: TRBJ1-1
clone size: .
D gene: .

CDR3 protein: CASSDDLLTIRGYTF
CDR3 DNA: TGTGCCAGCTCCGACGACCTCCTCACTATCCGTGGCTACACCTTC
V gene: TRBV6-5
J gene: TRBJ1-2
clone size: .
D gene: .

CDR3 protein: CASSSGNSGYTF
CDR3 DNA: TGTGCCAGCAGCTCGGGGAACTCTGGCTACACCTTC
V gene: TRBV5-4
J gene: TRBJ1-2
clone size: .
D gene: .

CDR3 protein: CASSLVTGDNQPQHF
CDR3 DNA: TGTGCCAGCAGCTTAGTGACAGGGGACAATCAGCCCCAGCATTTT
V gene: TRBV7-2
J gene: TRBJ1-5
clone size: .
D gene: TRBD1

CDR3 protein: CASSYSGTGNTEAFF
CDR3 DNA: TGTGCCAGCAGTTACAGTGGGACAGGTAACACTGAAGCTTTCTTT
V gene: TRBV6-6
J gene: TRBJ1-1
clone size: .
D gene: TRBD1

CDR3 protein: CASNLQGARNSPLHF
CDR3 DNA: TGTGCCAGCAATCTACAGGGGGCGCGGAATTCACCCCTCCACTTT
V gene: TRBV2
J gene: TRBJ1-6
clone size: .
D gene: TRBD1

CDR3 protein: CASSLDTSGNTIYF
CDR3 DNA: TGTGCCAGCAGCTTAGACACGTCTGGAAACACCATATATTTT
V gene: TRBV7-9
J gene: TRBJ1-3
clone size: .
D gene: .

CDR3 protein: CASSLTGEASYEQYF
CDR3 DNA: TGTGCCAGCAGCCTAACGGGGGAGGCTTCCTACGAGCAGTACTTC
V gene: TRBV9
J gene: TRBJ2-7
clone size: few
D gene: .

CDR3 protein: CAWTYLRGKAEAFF
CDR3 DNA: TGTGCCTGGACTTACCTACGGGGGAAAGCTGAAGCTTTCTTT
V gene: TRBV30
J gene: TRBJ1-1
clone size: .
D gene: .

CDR3 protein: CASSSGTGDVQPQHF
CDR3 DNA: TGTGCCAGCAGCTCCGGGACAGGGGACGTTCAGCCCCAGCATTTT
V gene: TRBV6-5
J gene: TRBJ1-5
clone size: .
D gene: TRBD1

CDR3 protein: CASKTTNTIYF
CDR3 DNA: TGTGCCAGCAAAACTACAAACACCATATATTTT
V gene: TRBV6-6
J gene: TRBJ1-3
clone size: .
D gene: .

CDR3 protein: CASSPQAGIGDTQYF
CDR3 DNA: TGTGCCAGCTCACCACAGGCAGGGATAGGAGATACGCAGTATTTT
V gene: TRBV18
J gene: TRBJ2-3
clone size: .
D gene: .

CDR3 protein: CSAGPVEKLFF
CDR3 DNA: TGCAGCGCTGGGCCCGTTGAAAAACTGTTTTTT
V gene: TRBV29-1
J gene: TRBJ1-4
clone size: .
D gene: .

CDR3 protein: CAIRTSGTGETQYF
CDR3 DNA: TGTGCCATCCGGACTAGCGGGACGGGAGAGACCCAGTACTTC
V gene: TRBV10-3
J gene: TRBJ2-5
clone size: .
D gene: TRBD2

CDR3 protein: CASKSGGHKSNQPQHF
CDR3 DNA: TGTGCCAGTAAATCAGGGGGCCACAAGAGCAATCAGCCCCAGCATTTT
V gene: TRBV19
J gene: TRBJ1-5
clone size: few
D gene: TRBD1

CDR3 protein: CASRTGPGAYEQYF
CDR3 DNA: TGTGCCAGCAGAACAGGGCCGGGTGCGTACGAGCAGTACTTC
V gene: TRBV6-5
J gene: TRBJ2-7
clone size: .
D gene: .

CDR3 protein: CATSDFGTEAFF
CDR3 DNA: TGTGCCACCAGTGATTTTGGCACAGAAGCTTTCTTT
V gene: TRBV24-1
J gene: TRBJ1-1
clone size: .
D gene: .

CDR3 protein: CASSLAPSAGTVNTEAFF
CDR3 DNA: TGCGCCAGCAGCTTGGCCCCCTCCGCCGGGACAGTCAACACTGAAGCTTTCTTT
V gene: TRBV5-1
J gene: TRBJ1-1
clone size: .
D gene: TRBD1

CDR3 protein: CAWSVTGNQPQHF
CDR3 DNA: TGTGCCTGGAGTGTCACGGGCAATCAGCCCCAGCATTTT
V gene: TRBV30
J gene: TRBJ1-5
clone size: .
D gene: .

CDR3 protein: CASSPGVTSGSTDTQYF
CDR3 DNA: TGCGCCAGCAGCCCTGGTGTGACTAGCGGGAGCACAGATACGCAGTATTTT
V gene: TRBV5-1
J gene: TRBJ2-3
clone size: .
D gene: TRBD2

CDR3 protein: CASSPDSYEQYF
CDR3 DNA: TGTGCCAGCAGTCCCGACAGCTACGAGCAGTACTTC
V gene: TRBV28
J gene: TRBJ2-7
clone size: .
D gene: .

CDR3 protein: CASSPERRLAQTGELFF
CDR3 DNA: TGTGCCAGCAGCCCCGAGAGGAGACTAGCGCAAACCGGGGAGCTGTTTTTT
V gene: TRBV4-2
J gene: TRBJ2-2
clone size: few
D gene: TRBD2

CDR3 protein: CASSPAGQGPEQYF
CDR3 DNA: TGCGCCAGCAGCCCTGCCGGACAGGGTCCCGAGCAGTACTTC
V gene: TRBV4-1
J gene: TRBJ2-7
clone size: .
D gene: TRBD1

CDR3 protein: CASSSSGADGYTF
CDR3 DNA: TGTGCCAGCAGCTCCTCAGGGGCCGATGGCTACACCTTC
V gene: TRBV11-2
J gene: TRBJ1-2
clone size: .
D gene: .

CDR3 protein: CASSLNQGGTEAFF
CDR3 DNA: TGCGCCAGCAGCTTGAATCAGGGGGGCACTGAAGCTTTCTTT
V gene: TRBV5-1
J gene: TRBJ1-1
clone size: .
D gene: TRBD1

CDR3 protein: CASSLDRITPEQYF
CDR3 DNA: TGTGCCAGCAGTTTGGACAGGATTACTCCCGAGCAGTACTTC
V gene: TRBV2
J gene: TRBJ2-7
clone size: once
D gene: TRBD1

CDR3 protein: CASRRTGSRPSPLHF
CDR3 DNA: TGTGCCAGCAGACGTACAGGGTCTCGACCTTCACCCCTCCACTTT
V gene: TRBV27
J gene: TRBJ1-6
clone size: .
D gene: .

CDR3 protein: CASSSLFSSGANVLTF
CDR3 DNA: TGTGCCAGCAGCTCCTTATTTAGCTCTGGGGCCAACGTCCTGACTTTC
V gene: TRBV5-4
J gene: TRBJ2-6
clone size: .
D gene: .

CDR3 protein: CAINREENTEAFF
CDR3 DNA: TGTGCCATCAATAGGGAGGAGAACACTGAAGCTTTCTTT
V gene: TRBV10-3
J gene: TRBJ1-1
clone size: .
D gene: .

CDR3 protein: CASDPGGPRNTIYF
CDR3 DNA: TGTGCCAGCGATCCGGGGGGGCCCCGAAACACCATATATTTT
V gene: TRBV2
J gene: TRBJ1-3
clone size: .
D gene: .

CDR3 protein: CASSGSWRMNTEAFF
CDR3 DNA: TGTGCCAGCAGCGGGAGTTGGCGTATGAACACTGAAGCTTTCTTT
V gene: TRBV7-9
J gene: TRBJ1-1
clone size: .
D gene: .

CDR3 protein: CASSTQGSDTQYF
CDR3 DNA: TGTGCCAGTAGTACACAGGGATCGGATACGCAGTATTTT
V gene: TRBV19
J gene: TRBJ2-3
clone size: .
D gene: .

CDR3 protein: CASSYRGLYEQYF
CDR3 DNA: TGTGCCAGCAGCTACAGGGGGCTCTACGAGCAGTACTTC
V gene: TRBV11-2
J gene: TRBJ2-7
clone size: once
D gene: TRBD1

CDR3 protein: CASSERDGNQPQHF
CDR3 DNA: TGTGCCAGCAGTGAGCGGGATGGCAATCAGCCCCAGCATTTT
V gene: TRBV6-1
J gene: TRBJ1-5
clone size: .
D gene: .

CDR3 protein: CSVGGRSYNEQFF
CDR3 DNA: TGCAGCGTTGGGGGCAGGTCCTACAATGAGCAGTTCTTC
V gene: TRBV29-1
J gene: TRBJ2-1
clone size: .
D gene: .

CDR3 protein: CASRSSRNTGELFF
CDR3 DNA: TGCGCCAGCAGAAGCTCAAGGAACACCGGGGAGCTGTTTTTT
V gene: TRBV5-1
J gene: TRBJ2-2
clone size: .
D gene: .

CDR3 protein: CASSPGREGEQYF
CDR3 DNA: TGTGCCAGCAGCCCGGGGCGGGAAGGGGAGCAGTACTTC
V gene: TRBV7-3
J gene: TRBJ2-7
clone size: .
D gene: .

CDR3 protein: CAWSRRPNYEQYF
CDR3 DNA: TGTGCCTGGAGTCGGCGGCCCAACTACGAGCAGTACTTC
V gene: TRBV30
J gene: TRBJ2-7
clone size: .
D gene: .

CDR3 protein: CASSETGLDNQPQHF
CDR3 DNA: TGTGCCAGCAGTGAGACAGGGTTGGATAATCAGCCCCAGCATTTT
V gene: TRBV28
J gene: TRBJ1-5
clone size: .
D gene: TRBD1

CDR3 protein: CASSPSGAGANYGYTF
CDR3 DNA: TGTGCCAGCAGTCCCAGTGGAGCCGGGGCTAACTATGGCTACACCTTC
V gene: TRBV27
J gene: TRBJ1-2
clone size: .
D gene: .

CDR3 protein: CASSPRGPGANVLTF
CDR3 DNA: TGTGCCAGCAGCCCGAGGGGGCCTGGGGCCAACGTCCTGACTTTC
V gene: TRBV7-3
J gene: TRBJ2-6
clone size: .
D gene: TRBD1

CDR3 protein: CASSFGTPEKLFF
CDR3 DNA: TGTGCCAGTAGTTTCGGGACACCCGAAAAACTGTTTTTT
V gene: TRBV19
J gene: TRBJ1-4
clone size: .
D gene: .

CDR3 protein: CATSSSVGDGYTF
CDR3 DNA: TGTGCCACCAGCAGCTCAGTAGGGGATGGCTACACCTTC
V gene: TRBV15
J gene: TRBJ1-2
clone size: once
D gene: .

CDR3 protein: CASSYRDYNEQFF
CDR3 DNA: TGTGCCAGCAGTTACCGGGACTACAATGAGCAGTTCTTC
V gene: TRBV6-2/TRBV6-3
J gene: TRBJ2-1
clone size: .
D gene: .

CDR3 protein: CASSQPTTGRTDTQYF
CDR3 DNA: TGTGCCAGCAGCCAACCAACCACAGGGCGCACAGATACGCAGTATTTT
V gene: TRBV3-1/TRBV3-2
J gene: TRBJ2-3
clone size: .
D gene: .

CDR3 protein: CASSLAGGRGYGYTF
CDR3 DNA: TGTGCCAGCAGCTTAGCCGGGGGGCGAGGCTATGGCTACACCTTC
V gene: TRBV7-9
J gene: TRBJ1-2
clone size: .
D gene: .

CDR3 protein: CATSRFGQGRTGELFF
CDR3 DNA: TGTGCCACCAGCAGATTCGGACAGGGTCGAACCGGGGAGCTGTTTTTT
V gene: TRBV15
J gene: TRBJ2-2
clone size: .
D gene: TRBD1

CDR3 protein: CASSLGGMSTEAFF
CDR3 DNA: TGTGCCAGCAGTCTTGGAGGAATGAGCACTGAAGCTTTCTTT
V gene: TRBV7-9
J gene: TRBJ1-1
clone size: .
D gene: .

CDR3 protein: CASSLASRGGNQPQHF
CDR3 DNA: TGTGCCAGCAGTTTAGCGAGTCGGGGGGGGAATCAGCCCCAGCATTTT
V gene: TRBV27
J gene: TRBJ1-5
clone size: .
D gene: .

CDR3 protein: CASSWGGLAGDLAKNIQYF
CDR3 DNA: TGCGCCAGCAGCTGGGGGGGACTAGCGGGAGATCTAGCCAAAAACATTCAGTACTTC
V gene: TRBV5-1
J gene: TRBJ2-4
clone size: .
D gene: TRBD2

CDR3 protein: CAISGTGGSYGYTF
CDR3 DNA: TGTGCCATCAGTGGGACAGGGGGCAGCTATGGCTACACCTTC
V gene: TRBV10-3
J gene: TRBJ1-2
clone size: .
D gene: TRBD1

CDR3 protein: CASALENPAGSPLHF
CDR3 DNA: TGTGCCAGCGCCCTGGAGAACCCCGCTGGTTCACCCCTCCACTTT
V gene: TRBV6-5
J gene: TRBJ1-6
clone size: .
D gene: .

CDR3 protein: CASSQEGTADSPLHF
CDR3 DNA: TGTGCCAGCAGCCAAGAAGGGACAGCCGATTCACCCCTCCACTTT
V gene: TRBV4-2
J gene: TRBJ1-6
clone size: .
D gene: TRBD1